Included here is one T cell receptor beta chain sequence, with context. The data belong to a study of OX40 agonist ivuxolimab in advanced cancers. Here immunoSEQ multiplex PCR was the method, and the copy in TCRdb shows in-frame clones only, minus some. The sample contains tens of thousands of clones, approximately 89% of which appear only once. Trimming removed 0 bases at V and 5 bases at J, with 8 bases between. Germline CDR1 is SGHDT and CDR2 is YYEEEE. The CDR3 length is 14 residues. This specimen consisted of CD4+ or CD8+ T cells sorted from blood, obtained in a trial of the OX40 agonist ivuxolimab. The chain is built from TRBV5-6 and TRBJ2-2, with D tentatively TRBD2 (6 bases). The sequence was obtained from an adult with an advanced solid tumor such as melanoma, head and neck, liver or kidney cancer. Here the CDR3 reads CASSLARGTGELFF. The CDR3 bases are TGTGCCAGCAGCTTGGCCCGGGGGACCGGGGAGCTGTTTTTT.